This T cell receptor (beta chain) was captured in a study of blood T cell repertoires in COVID-19. For the study at large: The origin of the acute and convalescent COVID-19 samples was the United States, Italy and Spain. PBMCs, B-cell-depleted T cells, or T cells provided the cDNA or gDNA that made up the material.

Original processing methods: From reference gene primer amplification, estimates of nucleated cell counts were derived. TCRdb keeps only in-frame clones here, not all; method: immunoSEQ multiplex PCR. The V and J calls and the clone size are those of that table, but D and trimming were determined from the DNA. The sample carries 300,000 to 350,000 clones, approximately 82% recorded once. The CDR3 covers 18 residues. The V and J ends lost 3 bases and 5 bases, in that order; junction bases with no gene match: 17. Germline CDR1 is DFQATT and CDR2 is SNEGSKA (reference sequence). This chain links TRBV20-1 with TRBJ1-5, with 9 bases matching TRBD1. The TCR was taken from a man younger than 40 with active or convalescent COVID-19. Sequencing was done on a sample of peripheral blood. The CDR3 protein is CSASGGRVGTGLHQPQHF. The CDR3 DNA is TGCAGTGCTAGTGGCGGGCGGGTAGGGACAGGGTTGCATCAGCCCCAGCATTTT.